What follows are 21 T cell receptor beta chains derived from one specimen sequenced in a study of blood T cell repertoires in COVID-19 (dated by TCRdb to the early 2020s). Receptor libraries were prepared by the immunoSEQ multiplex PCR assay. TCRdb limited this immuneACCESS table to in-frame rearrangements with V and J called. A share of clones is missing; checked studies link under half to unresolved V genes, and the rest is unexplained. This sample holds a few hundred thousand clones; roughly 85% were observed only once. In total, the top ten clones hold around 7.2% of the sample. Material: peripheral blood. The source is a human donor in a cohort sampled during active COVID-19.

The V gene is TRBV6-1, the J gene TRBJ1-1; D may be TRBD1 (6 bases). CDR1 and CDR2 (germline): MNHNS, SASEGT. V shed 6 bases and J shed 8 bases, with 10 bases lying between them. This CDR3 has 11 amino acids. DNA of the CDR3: TGTGCCAGCAGAAACGACAGGGAAGCTTTCTTT. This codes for CASRNDREAFF.

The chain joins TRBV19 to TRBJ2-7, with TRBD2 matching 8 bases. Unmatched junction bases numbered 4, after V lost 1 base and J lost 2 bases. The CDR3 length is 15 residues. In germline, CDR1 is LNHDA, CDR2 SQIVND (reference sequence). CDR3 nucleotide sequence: TGTGCCAGTAGTATAGCCCGCGGGGGGACCTACGAGCAGTACTTC. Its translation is CASSIARGGTYEQYF.

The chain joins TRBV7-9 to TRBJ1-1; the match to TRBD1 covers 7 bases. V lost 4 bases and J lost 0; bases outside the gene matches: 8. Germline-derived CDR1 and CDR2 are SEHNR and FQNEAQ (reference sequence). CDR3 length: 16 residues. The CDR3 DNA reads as TGTGCCAGCAGCTCCCGGGACAGAGAAATGAACACTGAAGCTTTCTTT. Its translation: CASSSRDREMNTEAFF.

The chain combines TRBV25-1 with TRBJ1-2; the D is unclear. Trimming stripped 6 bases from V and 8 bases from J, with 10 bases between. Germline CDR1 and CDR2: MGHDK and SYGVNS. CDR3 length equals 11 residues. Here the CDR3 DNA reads TGTGCCAGCAGGTCTCTATACGGCTACACCTTC. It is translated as CASRSLYGYTF.

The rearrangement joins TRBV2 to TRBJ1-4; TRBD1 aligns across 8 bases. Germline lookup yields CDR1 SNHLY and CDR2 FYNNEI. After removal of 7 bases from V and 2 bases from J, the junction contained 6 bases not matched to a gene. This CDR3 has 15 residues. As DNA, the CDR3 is TGTGCCAGCACCCCGACAGGGGTGACTAATGAAAAACTGTTTTTT. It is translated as CASTPTGVTNEKLFF. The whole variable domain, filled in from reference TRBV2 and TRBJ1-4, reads EPEVTQTPSHQVTQMGQEVILRCVPISNHLYFYWYRQILGQKVEFLVSFYNNEISEKSEIFDDQFSVERPDGSNFTLKIRSTKLEDSAMYFCASTPTGVTNEKLFFGSGTQLSVL.

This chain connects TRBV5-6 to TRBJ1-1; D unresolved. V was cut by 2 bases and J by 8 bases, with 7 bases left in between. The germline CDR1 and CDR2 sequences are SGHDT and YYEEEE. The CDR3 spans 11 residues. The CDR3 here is CASSFSREAFF. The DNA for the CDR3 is TGTGCCAGCAGCTTTAGTAGAGAAGCTTTCTTT.

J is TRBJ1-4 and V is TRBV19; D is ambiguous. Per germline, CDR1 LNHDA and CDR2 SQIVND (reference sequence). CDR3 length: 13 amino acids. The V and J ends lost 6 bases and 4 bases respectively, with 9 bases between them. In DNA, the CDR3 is TGTGCCAGTAGGCACAGAAGTAATGAAAAACTGTTTTTT. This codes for CASRHRSNEKLFF.

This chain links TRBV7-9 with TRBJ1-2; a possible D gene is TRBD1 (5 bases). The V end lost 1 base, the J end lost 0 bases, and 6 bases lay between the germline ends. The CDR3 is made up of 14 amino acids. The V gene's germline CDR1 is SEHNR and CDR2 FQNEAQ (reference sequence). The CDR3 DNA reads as TGTGCCAGCAGCTTAGAGGGGACTAACTATGGCTACACCTTC. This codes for CASSLEGTNYGYTF.

This chain's CDR3 is CASSVAGGSYNEQFF. DNA for the CDR3: TGTGCCAGCTCAGTTGCGGGGGGCTCCTACAATGAGCAGTTCTTC. The chain has TRBV18 and TRBJ2-1; 8 positions match TRBD2. The CDR3 totals 15 residues. J gave up 0 bases and V 5 bases, and 3 bases lay outside the gene matches. Germline V gives CDR1 KGHSH, CDR2 LQKENI.

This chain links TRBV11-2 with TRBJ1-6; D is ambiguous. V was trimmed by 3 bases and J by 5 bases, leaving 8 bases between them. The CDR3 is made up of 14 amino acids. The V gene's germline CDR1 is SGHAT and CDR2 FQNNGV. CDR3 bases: TGTGCCAGCAGCTTCCTACAGAATAATTCACCCCTCCACTTT. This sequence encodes CASSFLQNNSPLHF.

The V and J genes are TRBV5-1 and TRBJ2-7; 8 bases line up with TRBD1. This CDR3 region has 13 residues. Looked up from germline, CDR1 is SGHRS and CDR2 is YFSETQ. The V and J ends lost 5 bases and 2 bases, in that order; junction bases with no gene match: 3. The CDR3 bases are TGCGCCAGCAGATTGACAGGGGCCTACGAGCAGTACTTC. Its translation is CASRLTGAYEQYF.

CDR3 protein: CASRRTNTEAFF. The CDR3 nucleotides read TGTGCCAGCAGAAGAACAAACACTGAAGCTTTCTTT. This chain links TRBV6-5 with TRBJ1-1; D remains unclear. CDR1 and CDR2 from the germline V gene are MNHEY and SVGAGI. The CDR3 loop spans 12 amino acids. V was pared by 6 bases and J by 2 bases, with 7 bases between.

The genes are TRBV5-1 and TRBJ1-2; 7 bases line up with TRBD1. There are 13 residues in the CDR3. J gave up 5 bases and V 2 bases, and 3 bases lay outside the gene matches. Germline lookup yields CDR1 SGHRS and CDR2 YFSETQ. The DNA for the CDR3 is TGCGCCAGCAGCTTAGGACAGGTTTATGGCTACACCTTC. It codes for CASSLGQVYGYTF.

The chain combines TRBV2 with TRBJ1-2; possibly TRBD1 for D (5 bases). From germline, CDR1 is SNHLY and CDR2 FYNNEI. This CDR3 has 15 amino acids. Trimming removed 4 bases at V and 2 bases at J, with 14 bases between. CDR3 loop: CASSVGRGFNYGYTF. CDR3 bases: TGTGCCAGCAGTGTCGGTAGGGGTTTCAACTATGGCTACACCTTC.

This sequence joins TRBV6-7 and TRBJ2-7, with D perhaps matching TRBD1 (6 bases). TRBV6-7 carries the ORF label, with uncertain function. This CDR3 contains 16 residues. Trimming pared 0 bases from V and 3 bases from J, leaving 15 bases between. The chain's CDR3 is CASSYSGQKILYEQYF. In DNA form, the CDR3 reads TGTGCCAGCAGTTACTCCGGACAGAAGATCCTCTACGAGCAGTACTTC.

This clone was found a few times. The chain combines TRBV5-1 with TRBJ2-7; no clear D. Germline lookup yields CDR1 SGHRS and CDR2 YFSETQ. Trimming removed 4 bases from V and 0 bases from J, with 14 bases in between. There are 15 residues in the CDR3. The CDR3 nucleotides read TGCGCCAGCAGCACCGCGGAGCGCTTCTCCTACGAGCAGTACTTC. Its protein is CASSTAERFSYEQYF.

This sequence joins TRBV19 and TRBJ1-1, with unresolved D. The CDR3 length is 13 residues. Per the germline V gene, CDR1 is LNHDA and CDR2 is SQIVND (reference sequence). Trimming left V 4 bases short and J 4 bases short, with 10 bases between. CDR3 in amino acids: CASSTIRFTEAFF. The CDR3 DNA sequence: TGTGCCAGTAGTACGATCAGGTTCACTGAAGCTTTCTTT.

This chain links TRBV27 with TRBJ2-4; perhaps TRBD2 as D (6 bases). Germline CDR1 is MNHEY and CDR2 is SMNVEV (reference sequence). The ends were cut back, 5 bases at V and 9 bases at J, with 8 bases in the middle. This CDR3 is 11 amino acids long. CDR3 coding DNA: TGTGCCAGCAGTCCGGGGGTCATTCAGTACTTC. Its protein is CASSPGVIQYF.

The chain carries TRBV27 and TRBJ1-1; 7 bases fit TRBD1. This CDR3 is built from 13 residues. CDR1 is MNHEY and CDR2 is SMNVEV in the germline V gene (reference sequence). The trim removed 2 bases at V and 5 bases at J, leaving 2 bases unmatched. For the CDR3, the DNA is TGTGCCAGCAGTTTACAACAGGGGACTGAAGCTTTCTTT. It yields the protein CASSLQQGTEAFF.

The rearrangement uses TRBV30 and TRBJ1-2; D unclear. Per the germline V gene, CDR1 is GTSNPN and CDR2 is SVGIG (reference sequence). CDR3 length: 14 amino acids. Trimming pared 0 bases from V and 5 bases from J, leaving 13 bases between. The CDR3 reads CAWSVWATPYGYTF. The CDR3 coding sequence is TGTGCCTGGAGTGTATGGGCAACTCCGTATGGCTACACCTTC.

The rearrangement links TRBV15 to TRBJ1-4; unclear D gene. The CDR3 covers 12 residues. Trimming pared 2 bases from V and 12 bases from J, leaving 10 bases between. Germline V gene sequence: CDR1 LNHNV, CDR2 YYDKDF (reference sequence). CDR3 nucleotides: TGTGCCACCAGCAGACCCTCCTCGGAACTGTTTTTT. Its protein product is CATSRPSSELFF. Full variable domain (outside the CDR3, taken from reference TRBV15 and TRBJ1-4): DAMVIQNPRYQVTQFGKPVTLSCSQTLNHNVMYWYQQKSSQAPKLLFHYYDKDFNNEADTPDNFQSRRPNTSFCFLDIRSPGLGDTAMYLCATSRPSSELFFGSGTQLSVL.